This is a list of T cell receptor beta chains from one sample in a study of OX40 agonist ivuxolimab in advanced cancers. Using immunoSEQ multiplex PCR, the repertoire was profiled, and TCRdb retains in-frame clones only, with some absent. The profile covers some 71,000 clones, with 86% appearing a single time and under 3.5% taken by the ten largest. This material consisted of CD4+ or CD8+ T cells sorted from blood, taken in a trial of the OX40 agonist ivuxolimab. The receptors here all came from an adult with an advanced solid tumor such as melanoma, head and neck, liver or kidney cancer. Both conserved end residues are part of each CDR3. Fields, in order: clone size, J gene, V gene, CDR3 protein. For some rows the clone size is stated as once, few or many, or as a class when expanded; others skip it.

abundance: NA; j_gene: TRBJ2-2; v_gene: TRBV7-3; CDR3aa: CASSLTGVRTGELFF
abundance: NA; j_gene: TRBJ2-7; v_gene: TRBV28; CDR3aa: CASSFNYEQYF
abundance: NA; j_gene: TRBJ1-5; v_gene: TRBV6-4; CDR3aa: CASRDTSGGYGNQPQHF
abundance: NA; j_gene: TRBJ1-1; v_gene: TRBV7-9; CDR3aa: CASSLSSRMNTEAFF
abundance: NA; j_gene: TRBJ2-1; v_gene: TRBV7-9; CDR3aa: CASSLYQGPGFF
abundance: NA; j_gene: TRBJ2-2; v_gene: TRBV25-1; CDR3aa: CASSESGGHTGELFF
abundance: NA; j_gene: TRBJ1-5; v_gene: TRBV28; CDR3aa: CASRKRIRDQPQHF
abundance: NA; j_gene: TRBJ2-7; v_gene: TRBV9; CDR3aa: CASSIHDRSFSYEQYF
abundance: NA; j_gene: TRBJ2-1; v_gene: TRBV9; CDR3aa: CASSVGPALLRDEQFF
abundance: once; j_gene: TRBJ1-4; v_gene: TRBV10-3; CDR3aa: CAISDRGENEKLFF
abundance: NA; j_gene: TRBJ1-2; v_gene: TRBV7-6; CDR3aa: CASSLSDRGDYGYTF
abundance: NA; j_gene: TRBJ2-5; v_gene: TRBV4-2; CDR3aa: CASSQDPRGEETQYF
abundance: NA; j_gene: TRBJ1-2; v_gene: TRBV5-5; CDR3aa: CASSSMDRGYGYTF
abundance: once; j_gene: TRBJ1-1; v_gene: TRBV27; CDR3aa: CASGAGRWNTEAFF
abundance: NA; j_gene: TRBJ2-6; v_gene: TRBV19; CDR3aa: CASSSLSGSGANVLTF
abundance: NA; j_gene: TRBJ2-7; v_gene: TRBV28; CDR3aa: CASSLQPRTKGMNF
abundance: NA; j_gene: TRBJ1-5; v_gene: TRBV6-1; CDR3aa: CASSPLSGEPQHF
abundance: NA; j_gene: TRBJ1-1; v_gene: TRBV9; CDR3aa: CASSSGTGYTEAFF
abundance: NA; j_gene: TRBJ2-1; v_gene: TRBV7-3; CDR3aa: CASSPGQDNEQFF
abundance: NA; j_gene: TRBJ2-5; v_gene: TRBV5-1; CDR3aa: CASMARALETQYF
abundance: once; j_gene: TRBJ1-2; v_gene: TRBV25-1; CDR3aa: CASSEWQDRKNGYTF
abundance: NA; j_gene: TRBJ1-1; v_gene: TRBV30; CDR3aa: CAWSETAYTEAFF
abundance: NA; j_gene: TRBJ1-1; v_gene: TRBV28; CDR3aa: CASSLGLSGRGNTEAFF
abundance: NA; j_gene: TRBJ2-1; v_gene: TRBV5-6; CDR3aa: CASSIRDSAYNEQFF
abundance: once; j_gene: TRBJ2-7; v_gene: TRBV4-1; CDR3aa: CASSQESQFANEQYF
abundance: few; j_gene: TRBJ1-2; v_gene: TRBV19; CDR3aa: CASSSAGVYGYTF
abundance: NA; j_gene: TRBJ2-6; v_gene: TRBV28; CDR3aa: CASSSPGRVLANVLTF
abundance: NA; j_gene: TRBJ2-7; v_gene: TRBV7-2; CDR3aa: CASSLDVTGGFGSSYEQYF
abundance: NA; j_gene: TRBJ1-5; v_gene: TRBV19; CDR3aa: CASRAKQGPLSSQPQHF
abundance: NA; j_gene: TRBJ2-7; v_gene: TRBV7-2; CDR3aa: CASSLAAGRSYEQYF
abundance: NA; j_gene: TRBJ1-1; v_gene: TRBV18; CDR3aa: CASSFGIGNTEAFF
abundance: NA; j_gene: TRBJ2-3; v_gene: TRBV5-1; CDR3aa: CASSLELAGPSTDTQYF
abundance: NA; j_gene: TRBJ2-1; v_gene: TRBV9; CDR3aa: CASSPRGLAGGNEQFF
abundance: NA; j_gene: TRBJ2-1; v_gene: TRBV5-1; CDR3aa: CASRNMGEGNNEQFF
abundance: once; j_gene: TRBJ1-5; v_gene: TRBV28; CDR3aa: CASSLGGYRGVGNQPQHF
abundance: few; j_gene: TRBJ1-1; v_gene: TRBV6-6; CDR3aa: CASSPARHGNTEAFF
abundance: NA; j_gene: TRBJ2-5; v_gene: TRBV30; CDR3aa: CAWSWGETQYF
abundance: NA; j_gene: TRBJ1-5; v_gene: TRBV19; CDR3aa: CASSSLDGALRQGQPQHF
abundance: NA; j_gene: TRBJ1-2; v_gene: TRBV11-2; CDR3aa: CASSALTGRTGGYTF
abundance: NA; j_gene: TRBJ2-7; v_gene: TRBV28; CDR3aa: CASSEPGQGSYEQYF
abundance: NA; j_gene: TRBJ1-1; v_gene: TRBV9; CDR3aa: CASSPGASLNTEAFF
abundance: NA; j_gene: TRBJ2-3; v_gene: TRBV5-1; CDR3aa: CASSREGGRDTQYF